The entry below describes one TCR beta chain. No antigen is known for it. Profiling relied on immunoSEQ multiplex PCR, and the TCRdb table lists in-frame clones only, not all of them. The profile shows approximately 100,000 clones, around 90% of them singletons. Germline-derived CDR1 and CDR2 are SGHTA and FQGNSA. The J segment lost 1 base and the V segment lost 1 base, leaving 3 bases of the junction unmatched. The CDR3 extends over 16 amino acids. This specimen belongs to a study of T cell responses to AZD1222 COVID-19 vaccine. Study observations and caveats: Once two AZD1222 doses were given, Spike-specific TCR breadth and depth went up. Sampling that yielded the repertoires occurred only after the peak T cell response.

This sequence originates from an adult in good health. The sequencing here drew on peripheral blood, taken on day 0 of AZD1222 vaccination. The chain has TRBV7-2 and TRBJ2-2; 7 nucleotides match TRBD1. Written as DNA, the CDR3 is TGTGCCAGCAGCTTAGTGGGGACAGTGAACACCGGGGAGCTGTTTTTT. It is translated as CASSLVGTVNTGELFF. Using reference TRBV7-2 and TRBJ2-2 for the parts outside the CDR3, the full variable domain is GAGVSQSPSNKVTEKGKDVELRCDPISGHTALYWYRQSLGQGLEFLIYFQGNSAPDKSGLPSDRFSAERTGGSVSTLTIQRTQQEDSAVYLCASSLVGTVNTGELFFGEGSRLTVL.